This T cell receptor beta chain was obtained from a study of blood T cell repertoires in COVID-19. At the level of the study: Donors in the United States, Italy and Spain gave samples during acute or convalescent COVID-19. Sample material is recorded as cDNA or gDNA derived from T cells, B-cell-depleted T cells, or PBMCs.

Generated by immunoSEQ multiplex PCR, the TCRdb table keeps only in-frame clones and is missing some. Among 75,000 to 100,000 clones listed, about 86% were seen once. V was clipped by 10 bases and J by 1 base; unmatched bases: 3. Germline lookup yields CDR1 MNHNY and CDR2 SVGAGI (reference sequence). The CDR3 runs to 12 residues. This TCR came from a man older than 75 with acute or convalescent COVID-19. V gene TRBV6-6 combines with J gene TRBJ2-7; the match to TRBD1 covers 8 bases. The sample comprised peripheral blood. As DNA, the CDR3 is TGTGCCACCAGGACAGGGTCCTACGAGCAGTACTTC. This gives the protein CATRTGSYEQYF.